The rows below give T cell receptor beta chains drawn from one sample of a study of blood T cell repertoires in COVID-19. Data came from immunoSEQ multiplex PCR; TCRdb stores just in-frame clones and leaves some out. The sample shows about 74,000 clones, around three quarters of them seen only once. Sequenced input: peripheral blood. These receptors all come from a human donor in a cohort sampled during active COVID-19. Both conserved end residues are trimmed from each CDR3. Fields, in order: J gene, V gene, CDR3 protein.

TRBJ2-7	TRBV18	ASSRRGTPSYEQY
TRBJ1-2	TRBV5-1	ASSPRVNYGYT
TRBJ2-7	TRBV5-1	ASSLGRGIGYEQY
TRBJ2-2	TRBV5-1	ASSPWGQGNTGELF
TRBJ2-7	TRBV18	ASSPKGGTSGSGYEQY
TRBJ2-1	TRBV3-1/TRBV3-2	ASQRDRDHNEQF
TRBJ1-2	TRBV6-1	ASSEQAGVDYGYT
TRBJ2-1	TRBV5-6	ASNQPRTGSYNEQF
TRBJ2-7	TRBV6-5	AAKGELSSYEQY
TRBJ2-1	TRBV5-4	ASSLPTGTSGIEQF
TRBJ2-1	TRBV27	ARIAGRDEQF
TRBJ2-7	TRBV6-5	ASSYRLAGAYEQY
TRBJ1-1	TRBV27	ASSQKGTEAF
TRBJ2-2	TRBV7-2	ASSLEVRTSGGELF
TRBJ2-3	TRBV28	VSGLSAGGPGSDTQY
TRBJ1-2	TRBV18	ASSPPTDSYYGYT
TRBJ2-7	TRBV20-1	SAILSYEQY